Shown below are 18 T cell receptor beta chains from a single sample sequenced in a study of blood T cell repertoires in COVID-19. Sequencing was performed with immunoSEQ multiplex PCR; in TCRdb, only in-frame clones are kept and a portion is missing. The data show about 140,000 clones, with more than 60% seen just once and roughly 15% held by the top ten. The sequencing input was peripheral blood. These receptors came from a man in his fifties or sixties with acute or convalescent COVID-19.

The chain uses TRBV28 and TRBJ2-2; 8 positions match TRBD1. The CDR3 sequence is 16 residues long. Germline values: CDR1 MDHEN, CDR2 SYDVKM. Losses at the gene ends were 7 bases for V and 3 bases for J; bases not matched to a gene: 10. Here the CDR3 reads CASTLRTGSDTGELFF. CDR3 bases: TGTGCCAGCACCCTACGGACAGGGAGTGACACCGGGGAGCTGTTTTTT.

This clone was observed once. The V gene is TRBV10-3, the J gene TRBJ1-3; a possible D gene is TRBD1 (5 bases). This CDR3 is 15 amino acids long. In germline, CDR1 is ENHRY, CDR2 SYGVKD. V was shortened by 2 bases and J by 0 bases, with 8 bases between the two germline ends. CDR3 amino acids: CAISERDYSGNTIYF. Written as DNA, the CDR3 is TGTGCCATCAGTGAGAGGGACTACTCTGGAAACACCATATATTTT.

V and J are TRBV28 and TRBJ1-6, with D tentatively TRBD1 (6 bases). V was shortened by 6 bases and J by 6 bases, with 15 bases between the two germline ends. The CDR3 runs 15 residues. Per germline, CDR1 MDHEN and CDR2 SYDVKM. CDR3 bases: TGTGCCAGCAGCTCCCAGGGGTTAGGTAATTCACCCCTCCACTTT. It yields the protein CASSSQGLGNSPLHF.

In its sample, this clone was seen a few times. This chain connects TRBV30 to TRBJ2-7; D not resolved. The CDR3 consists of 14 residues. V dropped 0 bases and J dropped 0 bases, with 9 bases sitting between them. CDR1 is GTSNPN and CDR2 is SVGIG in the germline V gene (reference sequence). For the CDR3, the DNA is TGTGCCTGGAGTGTACCCGAGGCCTCCTACGAGCAGTACTTC. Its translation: CAWSVPEASYEQYF.

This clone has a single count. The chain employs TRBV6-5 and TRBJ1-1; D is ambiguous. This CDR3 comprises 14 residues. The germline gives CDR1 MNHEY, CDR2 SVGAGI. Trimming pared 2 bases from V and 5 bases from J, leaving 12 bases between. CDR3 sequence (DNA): TGTGCCAGCAGTTACGCTAGTGGCATAACTGAAGCTTTCTTT. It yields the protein CASSYASGITEAFF.

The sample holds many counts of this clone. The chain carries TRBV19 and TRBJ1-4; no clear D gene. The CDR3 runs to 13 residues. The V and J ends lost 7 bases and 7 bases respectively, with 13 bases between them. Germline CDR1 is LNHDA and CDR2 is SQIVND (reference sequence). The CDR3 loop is CASTAVTAEKLFF. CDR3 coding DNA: TGTGCCAGTACCGCGGTCACCGCTGAAAAACTGTTTTTT.

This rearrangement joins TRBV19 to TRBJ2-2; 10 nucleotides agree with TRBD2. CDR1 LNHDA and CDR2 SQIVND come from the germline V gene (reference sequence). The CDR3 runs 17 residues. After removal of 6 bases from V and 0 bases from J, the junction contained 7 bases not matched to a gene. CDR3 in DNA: TGTGCCAGTAGGACACTAACTAGCGGGGCGAACACCGGGGAGCTGTTTTTT. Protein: CASRTLTSGANTGELFF.

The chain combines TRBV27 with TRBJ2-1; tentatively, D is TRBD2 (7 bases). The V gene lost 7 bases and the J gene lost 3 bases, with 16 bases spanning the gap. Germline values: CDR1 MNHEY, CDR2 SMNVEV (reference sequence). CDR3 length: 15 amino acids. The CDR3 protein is CASTGGRGGYNEQFF. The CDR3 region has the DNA TGTGCCAGCACCGGGGGGCGAGGGGGCTACAATGAGCAGTTCTTC.

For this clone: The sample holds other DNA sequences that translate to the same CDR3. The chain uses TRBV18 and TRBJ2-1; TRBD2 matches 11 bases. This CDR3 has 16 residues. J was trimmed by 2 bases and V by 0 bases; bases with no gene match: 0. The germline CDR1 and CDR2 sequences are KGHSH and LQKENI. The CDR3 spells CASSPPSGGAYNEQFF. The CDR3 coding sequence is TGTGCCAGCTCACCACCTAGCGGGGGGGCCTACAATGAGCAGTTCTTC.

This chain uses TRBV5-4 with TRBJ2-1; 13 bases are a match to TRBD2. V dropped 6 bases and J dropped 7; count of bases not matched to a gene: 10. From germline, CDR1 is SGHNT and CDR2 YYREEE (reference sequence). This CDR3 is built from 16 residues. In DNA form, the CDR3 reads TGTGCCAGCACCCCAACTAGCGGGGGGGTGGATAATGAGCAGTTCTTC. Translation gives CASTPTSGGVDNEQFF. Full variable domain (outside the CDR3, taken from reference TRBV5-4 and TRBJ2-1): ETGVTQSPTHLIKTRGQQVTLRCSSQSGHNTVSWYQQALGQGPQFIFQYYREEENGRGNFPPRFSGLQFPNYSSELNVNALELDDSALYLCASTPTSGGVDNEQFFGPGTRLTVL.

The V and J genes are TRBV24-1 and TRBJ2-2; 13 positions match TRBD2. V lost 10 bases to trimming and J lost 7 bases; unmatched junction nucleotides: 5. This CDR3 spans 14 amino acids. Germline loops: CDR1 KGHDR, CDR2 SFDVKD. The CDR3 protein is CATRGLAGVGELFF. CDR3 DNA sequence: TGTGCCACACGTGGACTAGCGGGGGTCGGGGAGCTGTTTTTT.

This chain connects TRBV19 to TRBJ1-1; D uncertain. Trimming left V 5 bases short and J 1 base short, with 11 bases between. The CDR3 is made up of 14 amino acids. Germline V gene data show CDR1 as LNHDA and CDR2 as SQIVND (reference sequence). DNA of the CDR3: TGTGCCAGTAGTCTGGGAGTGGCGAACACTGAAGCTTTCTTT. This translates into CASSLGVANTEAFF. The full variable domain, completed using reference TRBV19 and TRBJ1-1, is DGGITQSPKYLFRKEGQNVTLSCEQNLNHDAMYWYRQDPGQGLRLIYYSQIVNDFQKGDIAEGYSVSREKKESFPLTVTSAQKNPTAFYLCASSLGVANTEAFFGQGTRLTVV.

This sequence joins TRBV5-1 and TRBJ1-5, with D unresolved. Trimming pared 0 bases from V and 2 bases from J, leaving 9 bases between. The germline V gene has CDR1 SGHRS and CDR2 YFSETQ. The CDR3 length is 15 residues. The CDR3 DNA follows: TGCGCCAGCAGCTTGGGCGCTAGCGGCAATCAGCCCCAGCATTTT. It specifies CASSLGASGNQPQHF.

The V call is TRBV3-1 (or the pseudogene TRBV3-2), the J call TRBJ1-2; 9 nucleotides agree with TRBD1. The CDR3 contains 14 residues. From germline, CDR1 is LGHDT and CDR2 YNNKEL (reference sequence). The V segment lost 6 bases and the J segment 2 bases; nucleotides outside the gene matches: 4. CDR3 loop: CASRRGQGNYGYTF. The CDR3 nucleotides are TGTGCCAGCAGACGAGGACAGGGGAACTATGGCTACACCTTC.

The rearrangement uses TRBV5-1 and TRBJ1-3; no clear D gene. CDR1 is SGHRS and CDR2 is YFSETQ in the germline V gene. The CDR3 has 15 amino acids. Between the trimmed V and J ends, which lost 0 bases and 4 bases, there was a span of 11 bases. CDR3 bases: TGCGCCAGCAGCTTGGATGGCTTATCCGGAAACACCATATATTTT. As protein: CASSLDGLSGNTIYF. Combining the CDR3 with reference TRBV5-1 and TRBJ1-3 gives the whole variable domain KAGVTQTPRYLIKTRGQQVTLSCSPISGHRSVSWYQQTPGQGLQFLFEYFSETQRNKGNFPGRFSGRQFSNSRSEMNVSTLELGDSALYLCASSLDGLSGNTIYFGEGSWLTVV.

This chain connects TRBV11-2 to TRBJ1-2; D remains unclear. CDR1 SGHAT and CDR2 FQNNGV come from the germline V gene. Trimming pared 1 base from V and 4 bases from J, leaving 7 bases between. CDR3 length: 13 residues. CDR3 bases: TGTGCCAGCAGCTTAGGAGGCGTCTATGGCTACACCTTC. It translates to CASSLGGVYGYTF.

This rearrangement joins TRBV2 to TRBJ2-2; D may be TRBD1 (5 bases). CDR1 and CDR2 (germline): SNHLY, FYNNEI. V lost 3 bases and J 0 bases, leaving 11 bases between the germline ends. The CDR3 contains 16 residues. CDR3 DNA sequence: TGTGCCAGCAGTGATGCAGGGTCAACGAACACCGGGGAGCTGTTTTTT. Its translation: CASSDAGSTNTGELFF. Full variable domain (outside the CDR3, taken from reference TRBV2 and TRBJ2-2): EPEVTQTPSHQVTQMGQEVILRCVPISNHLYFYWYRQILGQKVEFLVSFYNNEISEKSEIFDDQFSVERPDGSNFTLKIRSTKLEDSAMYFCASSDAGSTNTGELFFGEGSRLTVL.

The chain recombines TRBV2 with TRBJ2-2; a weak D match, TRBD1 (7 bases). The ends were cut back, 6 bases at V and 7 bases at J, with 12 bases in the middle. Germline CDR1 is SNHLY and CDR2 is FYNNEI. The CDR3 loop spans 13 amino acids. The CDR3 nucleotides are TGTGCCAGCAGGCGACAGGGAGGCGGGGAGCTGTTTTTT. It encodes CASRRQGGGELFF.